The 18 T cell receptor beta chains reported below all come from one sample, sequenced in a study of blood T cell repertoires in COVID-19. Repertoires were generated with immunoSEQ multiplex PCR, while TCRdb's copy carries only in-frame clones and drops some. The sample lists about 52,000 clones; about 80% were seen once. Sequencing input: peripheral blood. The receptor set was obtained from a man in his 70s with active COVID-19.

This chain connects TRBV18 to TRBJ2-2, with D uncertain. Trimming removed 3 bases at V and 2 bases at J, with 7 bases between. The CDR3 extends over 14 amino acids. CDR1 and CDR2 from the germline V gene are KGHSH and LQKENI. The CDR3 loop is CASSPPSNTGELFF. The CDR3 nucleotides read TGTGCCAGCTCACCGCCTAGTAACACCGGGGAGCTGTTTTTT.

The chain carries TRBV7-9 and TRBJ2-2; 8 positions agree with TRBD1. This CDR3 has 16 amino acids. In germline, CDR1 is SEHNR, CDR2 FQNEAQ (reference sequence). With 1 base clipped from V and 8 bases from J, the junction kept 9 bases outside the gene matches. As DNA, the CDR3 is TGTGCCAGCAGCTTAGAACCCCCCAGGGGGCTTGGGGAGCTGTTTTTT. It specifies CASSLEPPRGLGELFF. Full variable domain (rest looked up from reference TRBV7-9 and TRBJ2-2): DTGVSQNPRHKITKRGQNVTFRCDPISEHNRLYWYRQTLGQGPEFLTYFQNEAQLEKSRLLSDRFSAERPKGSFSTLEIQRTEQGDSAMYLCASSLEPPRGLGELFFGEGSRLTVL.

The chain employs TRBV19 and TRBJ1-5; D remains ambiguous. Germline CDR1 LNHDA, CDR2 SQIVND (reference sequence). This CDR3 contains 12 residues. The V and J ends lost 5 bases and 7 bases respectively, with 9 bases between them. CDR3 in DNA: TGTGCCAGTAGTGCGCTTCAACAGCCCCAGCATTTT. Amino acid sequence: CASSALQQPQHF.

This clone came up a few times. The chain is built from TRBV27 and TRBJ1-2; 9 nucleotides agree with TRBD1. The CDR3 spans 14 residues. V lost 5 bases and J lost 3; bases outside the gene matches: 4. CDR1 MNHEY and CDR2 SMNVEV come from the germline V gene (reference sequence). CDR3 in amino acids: CASSRRTGDYGYTF. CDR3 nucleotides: TGTGCCAGCAGTCGCCGGACAGGGGACTATGGCTACACCTTC.

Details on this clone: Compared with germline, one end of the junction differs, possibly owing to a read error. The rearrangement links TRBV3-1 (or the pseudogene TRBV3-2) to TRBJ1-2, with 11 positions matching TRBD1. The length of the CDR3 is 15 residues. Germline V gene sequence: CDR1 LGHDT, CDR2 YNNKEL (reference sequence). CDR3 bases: TGTGCCAGCACCCAAGGGGACAGGGGGAACTATGGCTACACCTTC. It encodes CASTQGDRGNYGYTF.

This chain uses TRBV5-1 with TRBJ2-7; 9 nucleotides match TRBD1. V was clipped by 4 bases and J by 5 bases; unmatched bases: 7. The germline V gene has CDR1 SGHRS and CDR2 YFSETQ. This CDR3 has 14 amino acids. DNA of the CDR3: TGCGCCAGCAGCCTGGGACAGGGAGAAGACGAGCAGTACTTC. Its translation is CASSLGQGEDEQYF. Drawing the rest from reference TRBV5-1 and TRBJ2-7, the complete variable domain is KAGVTQTPRYLIKTRGQQVTLSCSPISGHRSVSWYQQTPGQGLQFLFEYFSETQRNKGNFPGRFSGRQFSNSRSEMNVSTLELGDSALYLCASSLGQGEDEQYFGPGTRLTVT.

The DNA of the CDR3 is TGCGCCAGCAGCTTCGGGACAGTACAAGAGACCCAGTACTTC. This gives the protein CASSFGTVQETQYF. The rearrangement uses TRBV5-1 and TRBJ2-5; 7 bases are a match to TRBD1. CDR1 is SGHRS and CDR2 is YFSETQ in the germline V gene. CDR3 length: 14 residues. The ends lost 2 bases at V and 2 bases at J; junction bases unmatched: 3.

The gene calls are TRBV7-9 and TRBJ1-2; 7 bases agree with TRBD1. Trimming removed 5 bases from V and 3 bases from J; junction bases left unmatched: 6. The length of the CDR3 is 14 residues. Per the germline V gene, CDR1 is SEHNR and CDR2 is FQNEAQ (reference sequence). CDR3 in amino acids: CASSRDSGYYGYTF. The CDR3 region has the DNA TGTGCCAGCAGCCGGGACAGCGGTTACTATGGCTACACCTTC. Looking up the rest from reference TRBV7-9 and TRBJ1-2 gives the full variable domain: DTGVSQNPRHKITKRGQNVTFRCDPISEHNRLYWYRQTLGQGPEFLTYFQNEAQLEKSRLLSDRFSAERPKGSFSTLEIQRTEQGDSAMYLCASSRDSGYYGYTFGSGTRLTVV.

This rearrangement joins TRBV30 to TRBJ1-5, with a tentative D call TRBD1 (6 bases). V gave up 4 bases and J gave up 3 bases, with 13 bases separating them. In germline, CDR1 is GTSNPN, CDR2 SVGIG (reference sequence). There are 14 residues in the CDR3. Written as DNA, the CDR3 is TGTGCCTGGAATGTCGGGGACACCAATCAGCCCCAGCATTTT. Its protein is CAWNVGDTNQPQHF.

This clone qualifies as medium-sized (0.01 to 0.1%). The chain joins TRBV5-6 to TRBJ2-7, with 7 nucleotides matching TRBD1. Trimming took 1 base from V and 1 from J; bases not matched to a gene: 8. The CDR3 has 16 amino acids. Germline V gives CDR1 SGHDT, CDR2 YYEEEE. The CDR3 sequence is CASSLFGDRASYEQYF. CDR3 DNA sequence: TGTGCCAGCAGCTTGTTTGGAGACAGGGCTTCCTACGAGCAGTACTTC.

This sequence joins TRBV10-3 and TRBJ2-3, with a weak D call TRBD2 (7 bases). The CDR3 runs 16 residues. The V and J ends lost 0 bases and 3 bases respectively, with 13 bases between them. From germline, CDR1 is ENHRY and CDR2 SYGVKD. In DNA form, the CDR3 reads TGTGCCATCAGTGAGTCGGTTAGGGGGGGGACAGATACGCAGTATTTT. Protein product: CAISESVRGGTDTQYF.

DNA of the CDR3: TGTGCCAGCAGCCCCCCGGTAGCGGGGGGGCCTTACGAGCAGTACTTC. As protein: CASSPPVAGGPYEQYF. J is TRBJ2-7 and V is TRBV3-1 (or the pseudogene TRBV3-2); 11 nucleotides align to TRBD2. Trimming took 4 bases from V and 4 from J; bases not matched to a gene: 9. Germline assignment: CDR1 LGHDT and CDR2 YNNKEL (reference sequence). CDR3 length: 16 amino acids.

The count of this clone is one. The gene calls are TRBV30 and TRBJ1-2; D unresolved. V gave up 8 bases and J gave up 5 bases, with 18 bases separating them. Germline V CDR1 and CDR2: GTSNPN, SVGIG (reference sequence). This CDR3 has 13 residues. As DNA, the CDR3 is TGTGCCCGACGGCTGAACAGTCGGTATGGCTACACCTTC. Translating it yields CARRLNSRYGYTF. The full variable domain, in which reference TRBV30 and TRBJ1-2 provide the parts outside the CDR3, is SQTIHQWPATLVQPVGSPLSLECTVEGTSNPNLYWYRQAAGRGLQLLFYSVGIGQISSEVPQNLSASRPQDRQFILSSKKLLLSDSGFYLCARRLNSRYGYTFGSGTRLTVV.

CDR3 sequence reads: CASRSVSRDTRQGYTF. For the CDR3, the DNA is TGTGCCAGCCGATCGGTTTCACGGGACACAAGGCAGGGCTACACCTTC. V usage is TRBV19 and J usage is TRBJ1-2; possibly TRBD1 for D (6 bases). There are 16 residues in the CDR3. The germline CDR1 and CDR2 sequences are LNHDA and SQIVND (reference sequence). Trimming left V 9 bases short and J 8 bases short, with 28 bases between.

CDR3 sequence reads: CASSLSGTALNEQFF. The CDR3 region has the DNA TGTGCCAGCAGCCTTTCCGGGACAGCCCTCAATGAGCAGTTCTTC. The chain carries TRBV27 and TRBJ2-1, with 7 positions matching TRBD1. The CDR3 is made up of 15 amino acids. Germline V gene lookup returns CDR1 MNHEY and CDR2 SMNVEV (reference sequence). Trimming removed 6 bases from V and 6 bases from J; junction bases left unmatched: 11.

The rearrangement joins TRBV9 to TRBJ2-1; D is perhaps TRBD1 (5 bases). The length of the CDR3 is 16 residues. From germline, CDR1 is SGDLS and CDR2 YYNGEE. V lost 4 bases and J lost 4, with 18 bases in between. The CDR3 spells CASSLVSRVGYNEQFF. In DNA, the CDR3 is TGTGCCAGCAGCCTAGTCTCCAGGGTTGGGTACAATGAGCAGTTCTTC.

The CDR3 here is CASSPPRGTGDADTQYF. CDR3 coding DNA: TGTGCCAGCTCACCTCCCCGGGGGACAGGGGATGCAGATACGCAGTATTTT. The chain uses TRBV18 and TRBJ2-3; TRBD1 matches 10 bases. The CDR3 sequence is 17 residues long. Germline loops: CDR1 KGHSH, CDR2 LQKENI. V lost 3 bases and J lost 4; bases outside the gene matches: 10.

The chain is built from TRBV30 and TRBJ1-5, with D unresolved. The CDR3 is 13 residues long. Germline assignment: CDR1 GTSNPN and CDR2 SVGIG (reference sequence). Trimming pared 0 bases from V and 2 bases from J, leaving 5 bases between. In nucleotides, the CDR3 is TGTGCCTGGAGTGTTCAGGGCAATCAGCCCCAGCATTTT. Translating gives CAWSVQGNQPQHF.